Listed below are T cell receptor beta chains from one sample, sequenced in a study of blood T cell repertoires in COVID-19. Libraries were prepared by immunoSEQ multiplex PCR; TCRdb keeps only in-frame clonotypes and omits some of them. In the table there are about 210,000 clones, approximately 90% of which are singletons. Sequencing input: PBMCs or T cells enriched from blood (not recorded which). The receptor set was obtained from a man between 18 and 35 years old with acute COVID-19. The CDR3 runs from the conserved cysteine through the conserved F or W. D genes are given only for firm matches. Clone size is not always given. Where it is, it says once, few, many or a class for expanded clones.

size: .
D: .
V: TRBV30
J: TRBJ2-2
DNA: TGTGCCTGGAGTGTTGCGGGAATCGGGGAGCTGTTTTTT
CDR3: CAWSVAGIGELFF

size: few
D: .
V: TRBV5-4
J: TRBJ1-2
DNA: TGTGCCATCTCAAAGGAGTTCGCTATGGGTTATGGCTACACCTTC
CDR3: CAISKEFAMGYGYTF

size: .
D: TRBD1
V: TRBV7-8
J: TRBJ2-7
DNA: TGTGCCAGCACCCCAACAGGGGATCATTACGAGCAGTACTTC
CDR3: CASTPTGDHYEQYF

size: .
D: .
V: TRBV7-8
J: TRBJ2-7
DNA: TGTGCCAGCAGCCCATCCTACGAGCAGTACTTC
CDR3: CASSPSYEQYF

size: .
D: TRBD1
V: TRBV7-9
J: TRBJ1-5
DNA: TGTGCCAGCAGCTCCGGGACAGGGCATCAGCCCCAGCATTTT
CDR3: CASSSGTGHQPQHF

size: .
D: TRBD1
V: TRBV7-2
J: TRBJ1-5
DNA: TGTGCCAGCAGCTTAGCCGGACAGGGGGTTTATCAGCCCCAGCATTTT
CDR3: CASSLAGQGVYQPQHF

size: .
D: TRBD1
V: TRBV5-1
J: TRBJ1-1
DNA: TGCGCCAGCAGCACCGGGACAGAGAACACTGAAGCTTTCTTT
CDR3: CASSTGTENTEAFF

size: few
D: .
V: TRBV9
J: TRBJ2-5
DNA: TGTGCCAGCAGCCGGACGGGAGAGGCGGCGGAGACCCAGTACTTC
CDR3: CASSRTGEAAETQYF

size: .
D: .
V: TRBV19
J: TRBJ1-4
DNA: TGTGCCAGTAGCCCGGGATGGAAACAACTCGCAACTAATGAAAAACTGTTTTTT
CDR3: CASSPGWKQLATNEKLFF

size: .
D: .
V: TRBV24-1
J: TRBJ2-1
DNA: TGTGCCACCAGTGATTCCAGGGCAGCCGGATTGAATGAGCAGTTCTTC
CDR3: CATSDSRAAGLNEQFF

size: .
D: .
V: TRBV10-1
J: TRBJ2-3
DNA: TGCGCCAGCAGTGATTGGGGGGTCGCAGATACGCAGTATTTT
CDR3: CASSDWGVADTQYF

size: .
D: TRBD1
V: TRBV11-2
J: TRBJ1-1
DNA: TGTGCCAGCAGCCGACAGGGGGTCAGGGTTAGGATCACTGAAGCTTTCTTT
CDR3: CASSRQGVRVRITEAFF

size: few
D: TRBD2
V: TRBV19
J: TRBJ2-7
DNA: TGTGCCAGTAGCACGGGACTAGCGTCCGAGCAGTACTTC
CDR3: CASSTGLASEQYF

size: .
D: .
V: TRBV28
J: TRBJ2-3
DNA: TGTGCCAGCAGTTCCGCGGGGGATACGCAGTATTTT
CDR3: CASSSAGDTQYF

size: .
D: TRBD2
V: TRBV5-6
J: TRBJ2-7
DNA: TGTGCCAGCAGCTTCACTAGCGGGTTTAATCGTAACTACGAGCAGTACTTC
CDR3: CASSFTSGFNRNYEQYF

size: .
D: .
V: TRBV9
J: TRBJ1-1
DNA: TGTGCCAGCAGCGTAGAGGCGGGGGGCACTGAAGCTTTCTTT
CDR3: CASSVEAGGTEAFF

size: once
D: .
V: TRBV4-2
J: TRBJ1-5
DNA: TGTGCCAGCAGCCAAGATAACAGGGTCAGTAGCAATCAGCCCCAGCATTTT
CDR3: CASSQDNRVSSNQPQHF

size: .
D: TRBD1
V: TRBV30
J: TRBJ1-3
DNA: TGTGCCTGGAGCAAGACAGGGGGTATAGACACCATATATTTT
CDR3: CAWSKTGGIDTIYF

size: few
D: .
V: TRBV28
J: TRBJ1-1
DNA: TGTGCCAGCAGACTACTTCTGAGGACAGCTGAAGCTTTCTTT
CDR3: CASRLLLRTAEAFF

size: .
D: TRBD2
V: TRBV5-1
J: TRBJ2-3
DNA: TGCGCCAGCAGCCCCATAAGTGGGGGGGGACTAGCGGGACGGAGAGATACGCAGTATTTT
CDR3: CASSPISGGGLAGRRDTQYF

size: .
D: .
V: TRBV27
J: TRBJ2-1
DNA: TGTGCCAGCAGTTTATCGTTAGGGGATGAGCAGTTCTTC
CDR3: CASSLSLGDEQFF

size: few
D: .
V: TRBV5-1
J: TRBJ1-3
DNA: TGCGCCAGCAGCTTGGCCGGGGAGAGCTCTGGAAACACCATATATTTT
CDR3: CASSLAGESSGNTIYF

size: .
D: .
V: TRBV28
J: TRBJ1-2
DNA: TGTGCCAGCAGTCCCGGGACACCTCTCGTTGGCTACACCTTC
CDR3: CASSPGTPLVGYTF

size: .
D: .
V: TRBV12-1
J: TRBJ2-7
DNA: TGTGCCAGCGAGGGACAGGCCGACGAGCAGTACTTC
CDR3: CASEGQADEQYF

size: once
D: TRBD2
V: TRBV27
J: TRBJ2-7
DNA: TGTGCCAGCGCCTCGCTAGCGGGAGGGGTTTACGAGCAGTACTTC
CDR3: CASASLAGGVYEQYF

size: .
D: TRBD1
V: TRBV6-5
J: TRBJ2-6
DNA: TGTGCCAGCAGTCGTGACAGGGCTGGGGCCAACGTCCTGACTTTC
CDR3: CASSRDRAGANVLTF

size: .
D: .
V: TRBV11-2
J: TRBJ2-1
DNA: TGTGCCAGCAGCTTATTATTCATCGGGGAGAGGGATGAGCAGTTCTTC
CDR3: CASSLLFIGERDEQFF

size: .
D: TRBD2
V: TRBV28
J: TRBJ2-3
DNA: TGTGCCAGCAGTTCCCCAGGACTAGCGGGAGGCTCAGATACGCAGTATTTT
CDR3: CASSSPGLAGGSDTQYF

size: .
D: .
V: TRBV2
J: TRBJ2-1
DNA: TGTGCCAGCAGTGCTCAGGGGACCTACAATGAGCAGTTCTTC
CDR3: CASSAQGTYNEQFF

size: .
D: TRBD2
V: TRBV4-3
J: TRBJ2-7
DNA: TGCGCCAGCAGCCAAAACCCGGGACTAGCGGGAGGGTCGAACGAGCAGTACTTC
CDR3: CASSQNPGLAGGSNEQYF

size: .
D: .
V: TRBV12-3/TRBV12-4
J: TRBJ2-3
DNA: TGTGCCAGCAGTTACAGGGATACGCAGTATTTT
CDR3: CASSYRDTQYF

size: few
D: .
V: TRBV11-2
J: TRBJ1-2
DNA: TGTGCCAGCAGCCAGGCGGGGAGTCTAAACGATGGCTACACCTTC
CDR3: CASSQAGSLNDGYTF

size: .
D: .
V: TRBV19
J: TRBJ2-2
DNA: TGTGCCAGTAGTATCTGGCAGTCGAACACCGGGGAGCTGTTTTTT
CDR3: CASSIWQSNTGELFF

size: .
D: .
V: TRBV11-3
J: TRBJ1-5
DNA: TGTGCCAGCAGCTTTGCGGGGAACCTGAATCAGCCCCAGCATTTT
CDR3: CASSFAGNLNQPQHF

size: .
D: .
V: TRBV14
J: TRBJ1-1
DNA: TGTGCCAGCAGCCTTCAACAGGGTCGGACTGAAGCTTTCTTT
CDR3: CASSLQQGRTEAFF

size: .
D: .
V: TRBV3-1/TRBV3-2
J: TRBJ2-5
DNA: TGTGCCAGCAGCCAAGGGGCCATAAGGGGAGAGACCCAGTACTTC
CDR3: CASSQGAIRGETQYF

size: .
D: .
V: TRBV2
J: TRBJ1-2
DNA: TGTGCCAGCAGCCCAGACTCGGGACTTAGCAGCTATGGCTACACCTTC
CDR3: CASSPDSGLSSYGYTF

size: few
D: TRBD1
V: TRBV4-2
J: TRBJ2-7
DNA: TGTGCCAGCAGCCAGACGGGACAGTCCTACGAGCAGTACTTC
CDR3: CASSQTGQSYEQYF

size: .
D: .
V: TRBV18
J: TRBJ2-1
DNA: TGTGCCAGCGCCGAGCCGCCGCGTACGAATGAGCAGTTCTTC
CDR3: CASAEPPRTNEQFF